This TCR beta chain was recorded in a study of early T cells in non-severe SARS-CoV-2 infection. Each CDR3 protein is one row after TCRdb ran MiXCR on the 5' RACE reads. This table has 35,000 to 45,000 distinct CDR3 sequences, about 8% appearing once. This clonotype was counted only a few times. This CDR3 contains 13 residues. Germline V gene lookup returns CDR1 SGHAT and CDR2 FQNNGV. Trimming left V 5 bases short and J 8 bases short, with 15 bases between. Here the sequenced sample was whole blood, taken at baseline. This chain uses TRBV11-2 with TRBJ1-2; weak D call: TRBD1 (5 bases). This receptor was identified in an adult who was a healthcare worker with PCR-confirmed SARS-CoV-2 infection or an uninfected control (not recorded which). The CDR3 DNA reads TGTGCCAGCAGCCCAGGGCTAGTCGACGGCTACACCTTC. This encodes CASSPGLVDGYTF.